These T cell receptor beta chains were read from a single sample in a study of blood T cells in healthy people across ages. TCRdb fed the 5' RACE reads into MiXCR, producing one record per CDR3 protein. The table lists 750,000 or so distinct CDR3 sequences, just under 25% of them singletons. The data also belong to a second study, concerning T cells of mothers and their children.

Sequenced material: blood. The source of these receptors is a boy aged 5-17 years in good health. CDR3s include the opening cysteine and the closing phenylalanine or tryptophan. A D gene is named only where the DNA matches it firmly. For some rows the clone size is stated as once, few or many, or as a class when expanded; others skip it.

clone size: NA
V gene: TRBV15
J gene: TRBJ2-5
D gene: NA
CDR3 protein: CATSRGQGRQETQYF
CDR3 DNA: TGTGCCACCAGCAGAGGCCAGGGGCGGCAAGAGACCCAGTACTTC

clone size: NA
V gene: TRBV27
J gene: TRBJ2-6
D gene: NA
CDR3 protein: CASSLLGVSGANVLTF
CDR3 DNA: TGTGCCAGCAGTTTATTAGGGGTCTCTGGGGCCAACGTCCTGACTTTC

clone size: NA
V gene: TRBV15
J gene: TRBJ2-5
D gene: TRBD2
CDR3 protein: CATSRDAGGETQYF
CDR3 DNA: TGTGCCACCAGCAGAGATGCGGGGGGAGAGACCCAGTACTTC

clone size: few
V gene: TRBV7-2
J gene: TRBJ1-3
D gene: NA
CDR3 protein: CASSPAYWADSGNTIYF
CDR3 DNA: TGTGCCAGCAGCCCGGCGTACTGGGCCGACTCTGGAAACACCATATATTTT

clone size: NA
V gene: TRBV7-9
J gene: TRBJ2-7
D gene: NA
CDR3 protein: CASSLARERPYEQYF
CDR3 DNA: TGTGCCAGCAGCTTAGCGAGGGAGAGACCCTACGAGCAGTACTTC

clone size: NA
V gene: TRBV3-1
J gene: TRBJ2-5
D gene: NA
CDR3 protein: CASSQVPWETQYF
CDR3 DNA: TGTGCCAGCAGCCAAGTCCCATGGGAGACCCAGTACTTC

clone size: NA
V gene: TRBV25-1
J gene: TRBJ1-1
D gene: TRBD1
CDR3 protein: CASSAVDRDDGEAFF
CDR3 DNA: TGTGCCAGCAGTGCCGTTGACAGGGATGACGGTGAAGCTTTCTTT

clone size: NA
V gene: TRBV6-1
J gene: TRBJ2-3
D gene: NA
CDR3 protein: CASSDQVAVTDTQYF
CDR3 DNA: TGTGCCAGCAGTGATCAGGTAGCGGTCACAGATACGCAGTATTTT

clone size: NA
V gene: TRBV6-2/TRBV6-3
J gene: TRBJ2-6
D gene: TRBD1
CDR3 protein: CASSYRTGLSGANVLTF
CDR3 DNA: TGTGCCAGCAGTTACAGGACAGGCCTCTCTGGGGCCAACGTCCTGACTTTC

clone size: few
V gene: TRBV29-1
J gene: TRBJ2-3
D gene: NA
CDR3 protein: CSVDPRGLSTDTQYF
CDR3 DNA: TGCAGCGTTGACCCTCGCGGGCTGAGCACAGATACGCAGTATTTT

clone size: few
V gene: TRBV20-1
J gene: TRBJ2-1
D gene: NA
CDR3 protein: CSGVGWEDNEQFF
CDR3 DNA: TGCAGTGGGGTCGGGTGGGAGGACAATGAGCAGTTCTTC

clone size: few
V gene: TRBV12-3/TRBV12-4
J gene: TRBJ2-1
D gene: NA
CDR3 protein: CASTYSGAFNEQFF
CDR3 DNA: TGTGCCAGCACCTACTCCGGGGCCTTCAATGAGCAGTTCTTC

clone size: many
V gene: TRBV14
J gene: TRBJ2-5
D gene: NA
CDR3 protein: CASSQNSDQETQYF
CDR3 DNA: TGTGCCAGCAGCCAAAACAGCGACCAAGAGACCCAGTACTTC

clone size: NA
V gene: TRBV20-1
J gene: TRBJ2-3
D gene: NA
CDR3 protein: CSARDNVDGAEGDTQYF
CDR3 DNA: TGCAGTGCTAGAGATAACGTTGATGGAGCGGAAGGAGATACGCAGTATTTT

clone size: NA
V gene: TRBV7-3
J gene: TRBJ2-7
D gene: TRBD2
CDR3 protein: CASSGTSGVASEQYF
CDR3 DNA: TGTGCCAGCAGCGGGACTAGCGGGGTGGCGTCCGAGCAGTACTTC

clone size: NA
V gene: TRBV7-6
J gene: TRBJ2-1
D gene: NA
CDR3 protein: CASSRTEEVDEQFF
CDR3 DNA: TGTGCCAGCAGCCGGACTGAAGAGGTGGATGAGCAGTTCTTC

clone size: once
V gene: TRBV10-2
J gene: TRBJ2-5
D gene: TRBD2
CDR3 protein: CATSWEGQETQYF
CDR3 DNA: TGCGCCACGTCGTGGGAGGGGCAAGAGACCCAGTACTTC

clone size: few
V gene: TRBV24-1
J gene: TRBJ2-1
D gene: NA
CDR3 protein: CATSDLRANEQFF
CDR3 DNA: TGTGCCACCAGTGATTTACGGGCTAATGAGCAGTTCTTC

clone size: NA
V gene: TRBV28
J gene: TRBJ2-5
D gene: TRBD2
CDR3 protein: CASSTGRRETRYF
CDR3 DNA: TGTGCCAGCAGCACCGGGAGGAGGGAGACCCGGTACTTC

clone size: few
V gene: TRBV6-1
J gene: TRBJ2-7
D gene: TRBD2
CDR3 protein: CASLLGGALEQYF
CDR3 DNA: TGTGCCAGCCTCTTGGGAGGGGCCCTCGAGCAGTACTTC

clone size: NA
V gene: TRBV29-1
J gene: TRBJ2-1
D gene: NA
CDR3 protein: CSVGLRAGNEQFF
CDR3 DNA: TGCAGCGTTGGACTCAGGGCCGGCAATGAGCAGTTCTTC

clone size: NA
V gene: TRBV3-1
J gene: TRBJ2-2
D gene: NA
CDR3 protein: CASSPRAANTGELFF
CDR3 DNA: TGTGCCAGCAGTCCAAGGGCAGCCAACACCGGGGAGCTGTTTTTT

clone size: few
V gene: TRBV2
J gene: TRBJ2-3
D gene: TRBD1
CDR3 protein: CASRGTGLNTDTQYF
CDR3 DNA: TGTGCCAGCAGAGGGACAGGGCTAAACACAGATACGCAGTATTTT

clone size: once
V gene: TRBV9
J gene: TRBJ2-5
D gene: NA
CDR3 protein: CASSVGSGKETQYF
CDR3 DNA: TGTGCCAGCAGCGTAGGATCAGGAAAAGAGACCCAGTACTTC

clone size: few
V gene: TRBV7-8
J gene: TRBJ2-1
D gene: TRBD2
CDR3 protein: CASSLPASGIPSEQFF
CDR3 DNA: TGTGCCAGCAGCTTACCCGCTAGCGGCATTCCGAGTGAGCAGTTCTTC

clone size: NA
V gene: TRBV4-3
J gene: TRBJ2-5
D gene: TRBD2
CDR3 protein: CASSRGTSGPSETQYF
CDR3 DNA: TGCGCCAGCAGCCGCGGGACTAGCGGTCCTAGTGAGACCCAGTACTTC

clone size: few
V gene: TRBV6-6
J gene: TRBJ2-7
D gene: NA
CDR3 protein: CASSYSTQRSSYEQYF
CDR3 DNA: TGTGCCAGCAGTTACTCGACTCAGAGGAGCTCCTACGAGCAGTACTTC

clone size: few
V gene: TRBV15
J gene: TRBJ1-4
D gene: NA
CDR3 protein: CATSPVNIPNEKLFF
CDR3 DNA: TGTGCCACCAGTCCCGTAAACATTCCTAATGAAAAACTGTTTTTT

clone size: many
V gene: TRBV12-3/TRBV12-4
J gene: TRBJ2-7
D gene: NA
CDR3 protein: CASSFGGPYEQYF
CDR3 DNA: TGTGCCAGCAGTTTTGGGGGCCCCTACGAGCAGTACTTC

clone size: NA
V gene: TRBV20-1
J gene: TRBJ2-1
D gene: TRBD2
CDR3 protein: CSAVGASGSSYNEQFF
CDR3 DNA: TGCAGTGCTGTAGGGGCTAGCGGGAGCTCCTACAATGAGCAGTTCTTC

clone size: NA
V gene: TRBV11-1
J gene: TRBJ2-5
D gene: NA
CDR3 protein: CASSDFFREKETQYF
CDR3 DNA: TGTGCCAGCAGCGACTTCTTCCGGGAGAAAGAGACCCAGTACTTC

clone size: NA
V gene: TRBV20-1
J gene: TRBJ1-2
D gene: TRBD1
CDR3 protein: CSARGTGGPNYGYTF
CDR3 DNA: TGCAGTGCTAGGGGGACAGGGGGCCCCAACTATGGCTACACCTTC

clone size: NA
V gene: TRBV12-3/TRBV12-4
J gene: TRBJ1-1
D gene: TRBD1
CDR3 protein: CASSTGGARTEAFF
CDR3 DNA: TGTGCCAGCAGTACAGGGGGCGCAAGGACTGAAGCTTTCTTT

clone size: NA
V gene: TRBV7-2
J gene: TRBJ2-1
D gene: NA
CDR3 protein: CASSLDLITNEQFF
CDR3 DNA: TGTGCCAGCAGCTTAGATTTAATTACCAATGAGCAGTTCTTC

clone size: NA
V gene: TRBV12-3/TRBV12-4
J gene: TRBJ2-4
D gene: TRBD1
CDR3 protein: CASSSPLPGQGFINIQYF
CDR3 DNA: TGTGCCAGCAGTTCGCCTCTTCCGGGACAGGGGTTTATCAACATTCAGTACTTC

clone size: once
V gene: TRBV20-1
J gene: TRBJ1-1
D gene: NA
CDR3 protein: CSARDREGPEAFF
CDR3 DNA: TGCAGTGCTAGAGATCGCGAGGGCCCTGAAGCTTTCTTT

clone size: NA
V gene: TRBV6-5
J gene: TRBJ2-2
D gene: NA
CDR3 protein: CASTGAGNTGELFF
CDR3 DNA: TGTGCCAGCACCGGGGCAGGGAACACCGGGGAGCTGTTTTTT

clone size: few
V gene: TRBV7-2
J gene: TRBJ2-5
D gene: NA
CDR3 protein: CASSLIRGGQETQYF
CDR3 DNA: TGTGCCAGCAGCTTAATTAGGGGGGGACAAGAGACCCAGTACTTC

clone size: NA
V gene: TRBV7-9
J gene: TRBJ1-1
D gene: TRBD1
CDR3 protein: CASSFGTGRGAFF
CDR3 DNA: TGTGCCAGCAGCTTTGGGACAGGTAGAGGAGCTTTCTTT

clone size: NA
V gene: TRBV20-1
J gene: TRBJ1-4
D gene: NA
CDR3 protein: CSARREGGKLFF
CDR3 DNA: TGCAGTGCTAGAAGGGAGGGCGGAAAACTGTTTTTT

clone size: few
V gene: TRBV12-3/TRBV12-4
J gene: TRBJ1-6
D gene: NA
CDR3 protein: CASSLRADSPLHF
CDR3 DNA: TGTGCCAGCAGTTTACGTGCGGATTCACCCCTCCACTTT

clone size: NA
V gene: TRBV12-3/TRBV12-4
J gene: TRBJ2-5
D gene: NA
CDR3 protein: CASSLNSKGTETQYF
CDR3 DNA: TGTGCCAGCAGTTTGAACTCCAAGGGAACGGAGACCCAGTACTTC

clone size: few
V gene: TRBV24-1
J gene: TRBJ1-1
D gene: NA
CDR3 protein: CATSRAGYTEAFF
CDR3 DNA: TGTGCCACCAGTCGGGCGGGGTACACTGAAGCTTTCTTT

clone size: NA
V gene: TRBV28
J gene: TRBJ2-5
D gene: TRBD1
CDR3 protein: CASSPWTGTQETQYF
CDR3 DNA: TGTGCCAGCAGTCCCTGGACAGGAACACAAGAGACCCAGTACTTC

clone size: NA
V gene: TRBV5-5
J gene: TRBJ2-5
D gene: NA
CDR3 protein: CASSFFTGQETQYF
CDR3 DNA: TGTGCCAGCAGCTTTTTTACAGGTCAAGAGACCCAGTACTTC

clone size: NA
V gene: TRBV9
J gene: TRBJ2-5
D gene: NA
CDR3 protein: CASSVGGGEAETQYF
CDR3 DNA: TGTGCCAGCAGCGTAGGAGGGGGTGAGGCAGAGACCCAGTACTTC

clone size: many
V gene: TRBV4-3
J gene: TRBJ1-4
D gene: NA
CDR3 protein: CASSGTGIYEKLFF
CDR3 DNA: TGCGCCAGCAGCGGAACAGGGATCTACGAAAAACTGTTTTTT

clone size: few
V gene: TRBV4-3
J gene: TRBJ2-5
D gene: TRBD2
CDR3 protein: CASSQESGGGETQYF
CDR3 DNA: TGCGCCAGCAGCCAAGAATCCGGGGGAGGGGAGACCCAGTACTTC

clone size: few
V gene: TRBV6-2/TRBV6-3
J gene: TRBJ2-5
D gene: NA
CDR3 protein: CASSWTFRLQETQYF
CDR3 DNA: TGTGCCAGCAGTTGGACTTTCCGACTCCAAGAGACCCAGTACTTC

clone size: once
V gene: TRBV29-1
J gene: TRBJ2-7
D gene: TRBD1
CDR3 protein: CSVVADRGFYEQYF
CDR3 DNA: TGCAGCGTTGTCGCGGACAGGGGGTTCTACGAGCAGTACTTC